This T cell receptor (beta chain) was obtained from a study of T-cell reconstitution after alpha-beta-depleted transplantation in children. Overall study findings and caveats: Several hundred expanded graft clones reportedly were the source of alpha-beta T cells about two months after transplant. Where some patients showed high TCRbeta diversity at day 60, it came from recipient T cells and thymic progenitors that had survived. Counts and diversity of T cells one year after transplant came mostly from newly produced T cells.

V was shortened by 7 bases and J by 2 bases, with 14 bases between the two germline ends. Germline V CDR1 and CDR2: SGHTA, FQGNSA. This CDR3 comprises 14 residues. On this clonotype itself: What it binds is unknown.

Unique molecular identifiers were built into the TCRbeta library. TCRdb redid the calling of the PCR reads with MiXCR, one entry per CDR3 protein. The data show about a million distinct CDR3 sequences, roughly 31% seen once. This specimen consisted of PBMCs, mostly from graft donor cells, obtained 360 days after TCRalphabeta/CD19-depleted stem cell transplant. The clonotype comes from a boy younger than two who had a stem cell transplant for SCID, so the T cells may come from the graft donor. The chain recombines TRBV7-2 with TRBJ1-1; D unresolved. The CDR3 protein is CASTPRGGNTEAFF. CDR3 nucleotides: TGTGCCAGCACTCCCCGGGGAGGAAACACTGAAGCTTTCTTT. The whole variable domain, filled in from reference TRBV7-2 and TRBJ1-1, reads GAGVSQSPSNKVTEKGKDVELRCDPISGHTALYWYRQSLGQGLEFLIYFQGNSAPDKSGLPSDRFSAERTGGSVSTLTIQRTQQEDSAVYLCASTPRGGNTEAFFGQGTRLTVV.